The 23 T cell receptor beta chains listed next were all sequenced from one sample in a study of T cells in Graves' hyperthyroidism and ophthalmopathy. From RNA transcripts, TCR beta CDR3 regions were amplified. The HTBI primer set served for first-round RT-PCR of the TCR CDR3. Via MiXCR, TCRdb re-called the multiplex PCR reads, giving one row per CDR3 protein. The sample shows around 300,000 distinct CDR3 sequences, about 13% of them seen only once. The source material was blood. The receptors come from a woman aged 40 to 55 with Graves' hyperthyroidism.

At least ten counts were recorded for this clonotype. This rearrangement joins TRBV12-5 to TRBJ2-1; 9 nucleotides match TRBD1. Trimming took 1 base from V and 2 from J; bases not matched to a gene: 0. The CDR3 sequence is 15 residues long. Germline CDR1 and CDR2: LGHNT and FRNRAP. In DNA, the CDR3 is TGTGCTAGTGGTTTGGGACAGGGGGCCTACAATGAGCAGTTCTTC. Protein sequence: CASGLGQGAYNEQFF. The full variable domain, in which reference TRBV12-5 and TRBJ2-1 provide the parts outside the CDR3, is DARVTQTPRHKVTEMGQEVTMRCQPILGHNTVFWYRQTMMQGLELLAYFRNRAPLDDSGMPKDRFSAEMPDATLATLKIQPSEPRDSAVYFCASGLGQGAYNEQFFGPGTRLTVL.

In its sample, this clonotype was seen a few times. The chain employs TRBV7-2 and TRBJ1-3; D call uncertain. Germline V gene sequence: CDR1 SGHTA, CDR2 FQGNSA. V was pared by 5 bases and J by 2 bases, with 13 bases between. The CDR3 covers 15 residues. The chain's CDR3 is CASSPQVSAGNTIYF. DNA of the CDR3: TGTGCCAGCAGCCCGCAGGTATCTGCTGGAAACACCATATATTTT.

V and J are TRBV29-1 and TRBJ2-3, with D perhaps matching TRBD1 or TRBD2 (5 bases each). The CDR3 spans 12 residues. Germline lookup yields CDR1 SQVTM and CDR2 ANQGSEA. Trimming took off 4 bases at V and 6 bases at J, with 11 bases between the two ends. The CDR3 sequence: CSVGGMGDTQYF. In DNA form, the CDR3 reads TGCAGCGTTGGGGGGATGGGGGATACGCAGTATTTT.

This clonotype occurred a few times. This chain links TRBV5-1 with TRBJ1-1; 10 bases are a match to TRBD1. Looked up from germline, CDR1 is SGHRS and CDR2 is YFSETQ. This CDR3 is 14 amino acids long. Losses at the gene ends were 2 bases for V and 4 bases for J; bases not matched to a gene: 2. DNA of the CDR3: TGCGCCAGCAGCTTCGGGACAGGGGTCACTGAAGCTTTCTTT. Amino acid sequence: CASSFGTGVTEAFF. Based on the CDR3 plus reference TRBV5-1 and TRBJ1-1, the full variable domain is KAGVTQTPRYLIKTRGQQVTLSCSPISGHRSVSWYQQTPGQGLQFLFEYFSETQRNKGNFPGRFSGRQFSNSRSEMNVSTLELGDSALYLCASSFGTGVTEAFFGQGTRLTVV.

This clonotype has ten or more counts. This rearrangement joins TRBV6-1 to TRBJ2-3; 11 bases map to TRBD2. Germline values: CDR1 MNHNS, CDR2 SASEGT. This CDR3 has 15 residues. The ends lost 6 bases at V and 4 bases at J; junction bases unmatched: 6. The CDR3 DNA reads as TGTGCCAGCAGGGCACTAGCGGGAGCCTCAGATACGCAGTATTTT. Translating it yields CASRALAGASDTQYF.

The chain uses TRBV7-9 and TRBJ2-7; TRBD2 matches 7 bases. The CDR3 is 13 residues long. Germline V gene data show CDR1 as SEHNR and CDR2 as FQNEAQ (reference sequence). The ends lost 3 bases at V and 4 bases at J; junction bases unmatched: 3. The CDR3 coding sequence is TGTGCCAGCAGCTTTAGCGGGCTTTACGAGCAGTACTTC. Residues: CASSFSGLYEQYF.

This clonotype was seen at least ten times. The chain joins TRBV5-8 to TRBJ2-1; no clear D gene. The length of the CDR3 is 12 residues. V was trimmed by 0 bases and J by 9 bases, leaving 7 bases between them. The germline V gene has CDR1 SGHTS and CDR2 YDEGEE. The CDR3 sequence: CASSLDNGEQFF. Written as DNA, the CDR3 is TGTGCCAGCAGCTTGGATAACGGTGAGCAGTTCTTC.

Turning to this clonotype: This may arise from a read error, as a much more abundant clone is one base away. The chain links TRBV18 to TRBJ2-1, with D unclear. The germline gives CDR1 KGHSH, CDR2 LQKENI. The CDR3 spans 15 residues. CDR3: CASPPSEIEYNEQFF. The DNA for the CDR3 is TGTGCCAGCCCACCAAGTGAGATCGAGTACAATGAGCAGTTCTTC. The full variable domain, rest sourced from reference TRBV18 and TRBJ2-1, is NAGVMQNPRHLVRRRGQEARLRCSPMKGHSHVYWYRQLPEEGLKFMVYLQKENIIDESGMPKERFSAEFPKEGPSILRIQQVVRGDSAAYFCASPPSEIEYNEQFFGPGTRLTVL.

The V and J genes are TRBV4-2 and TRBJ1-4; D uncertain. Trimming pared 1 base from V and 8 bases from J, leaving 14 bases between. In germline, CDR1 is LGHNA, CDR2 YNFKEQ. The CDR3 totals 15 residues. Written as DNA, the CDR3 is TGTGCCAGCAGCCAAGGAGGAAGACTTGGAGAAAAACTGTTTTTT. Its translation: CASSQGGRLGEKLFF.

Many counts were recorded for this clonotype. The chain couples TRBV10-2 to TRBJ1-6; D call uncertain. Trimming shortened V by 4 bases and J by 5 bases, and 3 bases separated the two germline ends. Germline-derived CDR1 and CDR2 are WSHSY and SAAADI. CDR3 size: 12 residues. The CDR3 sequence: CASSGDNSPLHF. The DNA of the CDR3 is TGCGCCAGCAGTGGAGATAATTCACCCCTCCACTTT.

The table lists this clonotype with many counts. The CDR3 here is CASRREGYTEAFF. As DNA, the CDR3 is TGTGCCAGCAGGAGGGAGGGATACACTGAAGCTTTCTTT. The chain has TRBV2 and TRBJ1-1; D gene uncertain. The V and J ends lost 6 bases and 3 bases respectively, with 11 bases between them. Germline V gene lookup returns CDR1 SNHLY and CDR2 FYNNEI. The CDR3 is 13 residues long.

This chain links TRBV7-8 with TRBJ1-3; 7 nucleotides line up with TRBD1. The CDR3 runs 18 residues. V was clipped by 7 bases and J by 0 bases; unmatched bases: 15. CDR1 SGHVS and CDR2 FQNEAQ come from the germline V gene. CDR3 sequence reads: CASTPWPADRSSGNTIYF. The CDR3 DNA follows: TGTGCCAGCACTCCGTGGCCCGCGGACAGGAGCTCTGGAAACACCATATATTTT. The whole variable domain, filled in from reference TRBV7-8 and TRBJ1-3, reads GAGVSQSPRYKVAKRGQDVALRCDPISGHVSLFWYQQALGQGPEFLTYFQNEAQLDKSGLPSDRFFAERPEGSVSTLKIQRTQQEDSAVYLCASTPWPADRSSGNTIYFGEGSWLTVV.

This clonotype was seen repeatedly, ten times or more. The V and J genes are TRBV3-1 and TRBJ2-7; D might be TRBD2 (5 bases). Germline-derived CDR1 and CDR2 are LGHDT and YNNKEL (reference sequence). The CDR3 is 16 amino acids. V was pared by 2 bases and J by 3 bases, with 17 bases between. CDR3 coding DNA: TGTGCCAGCAGCCAACGCCACCGTCAGCGGTTCTACGAGCAGTACTTC. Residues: CASSQRHRQRFYEQYF.

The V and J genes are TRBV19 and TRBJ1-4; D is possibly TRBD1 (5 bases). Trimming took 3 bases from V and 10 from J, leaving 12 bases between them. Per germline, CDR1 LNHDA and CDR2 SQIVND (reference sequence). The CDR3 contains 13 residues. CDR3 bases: TGTGCCAGTAGTATCGGAGGGGAAGGAAAACTGTTTTTT. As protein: CASSIGGEGKLFF. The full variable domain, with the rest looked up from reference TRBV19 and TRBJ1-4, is DGGITQSPKYLFRKEGQNVTLSCEQNLNHDAMYWYRQDPGQGLRLIYYSQIVNDFQKGDIAEGYSVSREKKESFPLTVTSAQKNPTAFYLCASSIGGEGKLFFGSGTQLSVL.

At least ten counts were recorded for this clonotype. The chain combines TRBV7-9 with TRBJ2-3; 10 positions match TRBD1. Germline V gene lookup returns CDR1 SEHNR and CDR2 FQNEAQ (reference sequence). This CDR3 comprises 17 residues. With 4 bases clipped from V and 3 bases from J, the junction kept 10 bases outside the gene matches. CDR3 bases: TGTGCCAGCAGCTCTCGATATAGGACAGGGGGAACAGATACGCAGTATTTT. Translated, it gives CASSSRYRTGGTDTQYF.

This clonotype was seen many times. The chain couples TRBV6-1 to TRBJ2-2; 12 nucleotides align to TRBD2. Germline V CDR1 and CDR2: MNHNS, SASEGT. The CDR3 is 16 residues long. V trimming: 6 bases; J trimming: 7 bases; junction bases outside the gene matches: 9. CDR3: CASSTSGRPVVGELFF. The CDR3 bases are TGTGCCAGCAGCACTAGCGGGAGGCCCGTTGTCGGGGAGCTGTTTTTT.

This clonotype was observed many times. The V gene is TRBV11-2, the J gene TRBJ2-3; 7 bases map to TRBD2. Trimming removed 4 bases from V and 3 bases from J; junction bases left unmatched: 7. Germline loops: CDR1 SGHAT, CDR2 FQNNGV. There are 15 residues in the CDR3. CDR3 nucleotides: TGTGCCAGCAGCTCGTTGACTAGCAGTACAGATACGCAGTATTTT. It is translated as CASSSLTSSTDTQYF.

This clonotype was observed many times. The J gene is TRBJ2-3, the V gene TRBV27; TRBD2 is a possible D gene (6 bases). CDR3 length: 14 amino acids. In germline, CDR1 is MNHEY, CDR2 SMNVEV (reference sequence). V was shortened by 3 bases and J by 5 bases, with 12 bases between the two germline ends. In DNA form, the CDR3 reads TGTGCCAGCAGTTTTTGGGGGGTGCGAGATACGCAGTATTTT. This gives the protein CASSFWGVRDTQYF.

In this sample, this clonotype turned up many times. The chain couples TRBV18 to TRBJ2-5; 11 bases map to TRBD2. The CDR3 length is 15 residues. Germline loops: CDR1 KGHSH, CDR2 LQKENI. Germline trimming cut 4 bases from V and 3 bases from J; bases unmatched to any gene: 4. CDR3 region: CASSRATSGKETQYF. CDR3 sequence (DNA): TGTGCCAGCTCACGGGCGACTAGCGGGAAAGAGACCCAGTACTTC.

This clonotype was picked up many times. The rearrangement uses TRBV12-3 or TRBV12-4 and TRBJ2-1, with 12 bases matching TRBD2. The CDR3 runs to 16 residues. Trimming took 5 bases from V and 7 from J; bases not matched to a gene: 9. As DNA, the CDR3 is TGTGCCAGCAGTCCAACTAGCGGGAGGAGCTGGAATGAGCAGTTCTTC. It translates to CASSPTSGRSWNEQFF.

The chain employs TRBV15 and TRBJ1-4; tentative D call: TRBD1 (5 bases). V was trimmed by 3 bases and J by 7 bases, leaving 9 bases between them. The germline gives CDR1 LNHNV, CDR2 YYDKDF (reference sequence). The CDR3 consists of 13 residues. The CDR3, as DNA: TGTGCCACCAGCAGTCCGGGGACTGAAAAACTGTTTTTT. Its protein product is CATSSPGTEKLFF.

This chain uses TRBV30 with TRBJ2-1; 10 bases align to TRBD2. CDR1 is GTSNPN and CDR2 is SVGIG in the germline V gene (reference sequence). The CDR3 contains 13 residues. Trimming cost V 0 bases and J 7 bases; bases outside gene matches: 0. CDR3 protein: CAWSVLAGNEQFF. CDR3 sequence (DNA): TGTGCCTGGAGTGTACTAGCGGGGAATGAGCAGTTCTTC.

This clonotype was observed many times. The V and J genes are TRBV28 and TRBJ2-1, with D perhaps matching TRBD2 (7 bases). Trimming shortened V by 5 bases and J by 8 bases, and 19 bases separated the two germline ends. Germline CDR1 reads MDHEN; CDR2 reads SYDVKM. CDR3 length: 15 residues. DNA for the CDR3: TGTGCCAGCAGTACACGGGGGGCGGGAAGGGATGAGCAGTTCTTC. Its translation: CASSTRGAGRDEQFF.